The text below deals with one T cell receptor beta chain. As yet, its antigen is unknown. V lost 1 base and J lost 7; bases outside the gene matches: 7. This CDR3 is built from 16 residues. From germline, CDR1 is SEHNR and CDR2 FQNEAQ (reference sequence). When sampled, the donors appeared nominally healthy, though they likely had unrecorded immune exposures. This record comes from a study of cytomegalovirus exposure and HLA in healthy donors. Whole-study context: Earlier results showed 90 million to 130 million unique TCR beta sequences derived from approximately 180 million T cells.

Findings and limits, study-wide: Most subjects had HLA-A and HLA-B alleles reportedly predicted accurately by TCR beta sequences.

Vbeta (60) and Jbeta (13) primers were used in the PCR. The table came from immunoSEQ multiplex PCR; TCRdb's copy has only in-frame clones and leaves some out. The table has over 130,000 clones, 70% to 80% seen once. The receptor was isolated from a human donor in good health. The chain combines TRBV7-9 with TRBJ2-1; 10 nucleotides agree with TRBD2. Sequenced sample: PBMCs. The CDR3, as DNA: TGTGCCAGCAGCTTAGAAAGACTAGCGGGTCTAAATGAGCAGTTCTTC. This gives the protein CASSLERLAGLNEQFF.